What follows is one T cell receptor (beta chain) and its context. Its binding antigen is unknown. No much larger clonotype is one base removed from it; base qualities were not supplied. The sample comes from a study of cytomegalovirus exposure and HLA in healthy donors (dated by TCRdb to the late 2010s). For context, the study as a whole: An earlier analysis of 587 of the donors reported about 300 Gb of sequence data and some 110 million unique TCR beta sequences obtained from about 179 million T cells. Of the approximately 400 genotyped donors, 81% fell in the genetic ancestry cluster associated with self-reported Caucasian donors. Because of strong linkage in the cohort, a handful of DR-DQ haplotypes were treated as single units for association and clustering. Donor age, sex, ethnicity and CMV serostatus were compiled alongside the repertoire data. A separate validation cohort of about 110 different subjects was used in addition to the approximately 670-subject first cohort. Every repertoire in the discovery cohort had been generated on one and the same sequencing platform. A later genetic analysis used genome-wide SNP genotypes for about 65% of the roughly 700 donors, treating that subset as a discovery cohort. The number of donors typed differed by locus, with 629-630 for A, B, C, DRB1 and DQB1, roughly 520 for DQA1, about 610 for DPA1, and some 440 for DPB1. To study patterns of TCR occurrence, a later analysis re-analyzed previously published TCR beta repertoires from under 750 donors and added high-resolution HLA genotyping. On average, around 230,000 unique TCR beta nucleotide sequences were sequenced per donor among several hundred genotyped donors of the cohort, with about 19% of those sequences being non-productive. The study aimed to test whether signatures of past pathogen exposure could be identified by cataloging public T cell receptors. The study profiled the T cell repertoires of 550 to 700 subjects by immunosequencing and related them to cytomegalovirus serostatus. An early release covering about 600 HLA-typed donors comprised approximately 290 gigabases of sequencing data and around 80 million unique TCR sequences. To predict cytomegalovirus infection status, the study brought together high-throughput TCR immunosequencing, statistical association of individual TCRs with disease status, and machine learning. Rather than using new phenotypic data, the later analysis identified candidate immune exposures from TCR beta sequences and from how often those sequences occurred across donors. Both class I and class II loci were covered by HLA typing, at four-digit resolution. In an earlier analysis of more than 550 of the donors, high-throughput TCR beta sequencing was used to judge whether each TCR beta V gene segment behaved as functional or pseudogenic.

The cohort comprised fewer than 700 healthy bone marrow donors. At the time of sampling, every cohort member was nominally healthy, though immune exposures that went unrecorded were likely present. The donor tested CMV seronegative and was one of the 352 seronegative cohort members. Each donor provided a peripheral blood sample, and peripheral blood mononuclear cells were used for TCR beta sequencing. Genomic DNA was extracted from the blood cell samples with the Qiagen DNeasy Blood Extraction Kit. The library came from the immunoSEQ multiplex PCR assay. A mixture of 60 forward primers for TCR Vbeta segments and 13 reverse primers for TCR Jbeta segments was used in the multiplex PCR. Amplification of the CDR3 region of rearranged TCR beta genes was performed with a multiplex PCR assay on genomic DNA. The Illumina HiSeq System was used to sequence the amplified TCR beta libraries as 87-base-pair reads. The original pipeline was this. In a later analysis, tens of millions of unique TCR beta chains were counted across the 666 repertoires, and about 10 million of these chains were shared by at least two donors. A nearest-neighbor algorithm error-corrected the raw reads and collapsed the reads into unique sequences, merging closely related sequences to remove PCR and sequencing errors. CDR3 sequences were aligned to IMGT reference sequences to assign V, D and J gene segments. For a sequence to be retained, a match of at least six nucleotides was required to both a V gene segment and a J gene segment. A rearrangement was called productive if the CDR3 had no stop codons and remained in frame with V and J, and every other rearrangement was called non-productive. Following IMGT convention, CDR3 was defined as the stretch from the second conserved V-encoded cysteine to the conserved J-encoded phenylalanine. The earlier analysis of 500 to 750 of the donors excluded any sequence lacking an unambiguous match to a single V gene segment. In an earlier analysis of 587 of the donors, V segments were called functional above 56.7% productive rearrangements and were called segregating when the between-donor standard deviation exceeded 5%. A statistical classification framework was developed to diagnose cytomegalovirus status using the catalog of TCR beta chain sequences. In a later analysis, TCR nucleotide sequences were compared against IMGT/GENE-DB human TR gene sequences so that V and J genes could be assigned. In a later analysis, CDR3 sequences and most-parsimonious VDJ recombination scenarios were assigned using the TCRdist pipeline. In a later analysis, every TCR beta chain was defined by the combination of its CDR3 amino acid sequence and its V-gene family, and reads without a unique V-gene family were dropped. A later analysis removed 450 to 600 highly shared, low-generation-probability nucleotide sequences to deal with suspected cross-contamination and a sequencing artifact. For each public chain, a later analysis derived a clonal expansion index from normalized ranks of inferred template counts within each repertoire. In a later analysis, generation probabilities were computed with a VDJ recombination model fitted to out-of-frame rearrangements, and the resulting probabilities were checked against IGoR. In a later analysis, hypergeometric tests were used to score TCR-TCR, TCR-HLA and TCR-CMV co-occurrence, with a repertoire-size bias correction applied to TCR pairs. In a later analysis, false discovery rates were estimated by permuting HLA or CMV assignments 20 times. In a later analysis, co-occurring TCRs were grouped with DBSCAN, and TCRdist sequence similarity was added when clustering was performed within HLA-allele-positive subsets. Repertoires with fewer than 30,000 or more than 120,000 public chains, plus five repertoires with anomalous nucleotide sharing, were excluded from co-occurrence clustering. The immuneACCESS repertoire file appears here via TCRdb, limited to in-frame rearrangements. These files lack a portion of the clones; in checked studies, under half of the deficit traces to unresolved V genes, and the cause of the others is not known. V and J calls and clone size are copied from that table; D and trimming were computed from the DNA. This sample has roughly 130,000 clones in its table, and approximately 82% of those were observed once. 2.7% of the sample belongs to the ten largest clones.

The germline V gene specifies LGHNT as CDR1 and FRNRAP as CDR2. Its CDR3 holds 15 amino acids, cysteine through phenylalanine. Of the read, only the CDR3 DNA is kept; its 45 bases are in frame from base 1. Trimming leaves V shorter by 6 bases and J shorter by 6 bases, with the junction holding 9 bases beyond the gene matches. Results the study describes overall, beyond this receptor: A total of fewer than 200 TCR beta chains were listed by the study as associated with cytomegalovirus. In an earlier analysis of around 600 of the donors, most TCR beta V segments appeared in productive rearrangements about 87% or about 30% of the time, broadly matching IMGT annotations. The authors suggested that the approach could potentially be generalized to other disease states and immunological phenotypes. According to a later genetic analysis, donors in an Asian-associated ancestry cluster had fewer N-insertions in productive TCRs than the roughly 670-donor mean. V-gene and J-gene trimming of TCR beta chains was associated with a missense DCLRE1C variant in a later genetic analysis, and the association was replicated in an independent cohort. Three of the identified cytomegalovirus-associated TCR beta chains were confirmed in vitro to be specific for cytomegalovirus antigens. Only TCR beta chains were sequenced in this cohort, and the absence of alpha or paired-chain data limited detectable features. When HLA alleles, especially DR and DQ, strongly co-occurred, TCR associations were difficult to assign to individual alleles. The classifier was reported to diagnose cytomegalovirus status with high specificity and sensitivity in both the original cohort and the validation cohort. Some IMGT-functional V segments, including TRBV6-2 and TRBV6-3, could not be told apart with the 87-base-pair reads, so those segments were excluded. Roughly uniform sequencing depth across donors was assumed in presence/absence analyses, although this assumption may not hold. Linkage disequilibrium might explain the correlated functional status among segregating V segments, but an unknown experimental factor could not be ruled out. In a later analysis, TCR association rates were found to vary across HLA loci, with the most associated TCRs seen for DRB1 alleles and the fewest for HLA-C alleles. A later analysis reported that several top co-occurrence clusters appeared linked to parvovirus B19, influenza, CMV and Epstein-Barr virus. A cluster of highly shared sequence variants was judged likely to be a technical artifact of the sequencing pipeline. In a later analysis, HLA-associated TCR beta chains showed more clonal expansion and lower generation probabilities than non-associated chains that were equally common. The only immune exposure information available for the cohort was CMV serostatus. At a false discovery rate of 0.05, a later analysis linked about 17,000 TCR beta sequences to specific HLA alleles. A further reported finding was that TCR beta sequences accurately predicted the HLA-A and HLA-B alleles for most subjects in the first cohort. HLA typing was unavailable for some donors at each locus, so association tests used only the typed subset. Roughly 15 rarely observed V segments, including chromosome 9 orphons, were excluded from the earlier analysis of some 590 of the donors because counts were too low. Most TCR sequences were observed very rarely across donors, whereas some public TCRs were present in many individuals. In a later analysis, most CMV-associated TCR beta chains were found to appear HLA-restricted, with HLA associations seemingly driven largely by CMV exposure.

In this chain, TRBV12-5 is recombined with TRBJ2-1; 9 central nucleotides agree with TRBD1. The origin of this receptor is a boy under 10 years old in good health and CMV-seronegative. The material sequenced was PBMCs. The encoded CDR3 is CASGHTGGLINEQFF. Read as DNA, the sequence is TGTGCTAGTGGACATACAGGGGGCCTAATCAATGAGCAGTTCTTC. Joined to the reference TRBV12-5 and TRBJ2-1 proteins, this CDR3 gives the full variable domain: DARVTQTPRHKVTEMGQEVTMRCQPILGHNTVFWYRQTMMQGLELLAYFRNRAPLDDSGMPKDRFSAEMPDATLATLKIQPSEPRDSAVYFCASGHTGGLINEQFFGPGTRLTVL.